This T cell receptor beta chain was sequenced for a study of siplizumab effects on memory and regulatory T cells. Study findings and constraints: Memory cells seemed less diverse than naive T cells, which also seemed major contributors to the alloresponse. In controls, 26.9% of mappable alloreactive CD4+ clones were Treg-derived on average, versus around 69% with siplizumab.

Germline CDR1 SGHKS, CDR2 YYEKEE (reference sequence). Trimming took off 1 base at V and 3 bases at J, with 17 bases between the two ends. CDR3 length: 16 residues. Notes on this clone: Its specificity is unknown.

Assayed TCR templates numbered about 90,000 for each sample. Profiling relied on immunoSEQ multiplex PCR, and the TCRdb table lists in-frame clones only, not all of them. The data hold more than 85,000 clones, with 80% to 95% observed a single time. V usage is TRBV5-5 and J usage is TRBJ2-7; possibly TRBD2 for D (5 bases). The TCR originated in a human donor in good health. The sample was CD4+ T cells sorted from blood. CDR3 nucleotides: TGTGCCAGCAGCTTGCGACGCGAGGGATTCAACTACGAGCAGTACTTC. Protein sequence: CASSLRREGFNYEQYF. Variable domain in full (rest from reference TRBV5-5 and TRBJ2-7): DAGVTQSPTHLIKTRGQQVTLRCSPISGHKSVSWYQQVLGQGPQFIFQYYEKEERGRGNFPDRFSARQFPNYSSELNVNALLLGDSALYLCASSLRREGFNYEQYFGPGTRLTVT.